Below are 10 T cell receptor beta chains sequenced from a single sample in a study of cytomegalovirus exposure and HLA in healthy donors. In the PCR, 60 Vbeta and 13 Jbeta primers were used. Assay used: immunoSEQ multiplex PCR; TCRdb lists only in-frame clones, some missing. The sample lists 150,000 to 200,000 clones; roughly 8.7% were seen once. Source material: PBMCs. Receptors originate from a woman in her twenties or thirties in good health and CMV-seropositive.

The chain links TRBV2 to TRBJ2-1, with D possibly being TRBD1 (6 bases). The V gene's germline CDR1 is SNHLY and CDR2 FYNNEI. The length of the CDR3 is 15 residues. V shed 7 bases and J shed 6 bases, with 19 bases lying between them. The CDR3 reads CASKREGGISNEQFF. DNA of the CDR3: TGTGCCAGCAAGCGTGAAGGGGGAATTAGCAATGAGCAGTTCTTC.

The V gene is TRBV5-1, the J gene TRBJ1-2; 8 bases align to TRBD1. Trimming took 0 bases from V and 5 from J; bases not matched to a gene: 9. The length of the CDR3 is 16 residues. Germline V gene data show CDR1 as SGHRS and CDR2 as YFSETQ. The CDR3 nucleotides are TGCGCCAGCAGCTTGGACCCAGGGGGCGCGGCGTATGGCTACACCTTC. This gives the protein CASSLDPGGAAYGYTF.

The chain combines TRBV5-6 with TRBJ1-1; 8 bases map to TRBD1. The CDR3 extends over 14 amino acids. CDR1 and CDR2 from the germline V gene are SGHDT and YYEEEE. The V segment lost 7 bases and the J segment 5 bases; nucleotides outside the gene matches: 10. CDR3 sequence reads: CASSQGAWNTEAFF. In nucleotides, the CDR3 is TGTGCCAGCTCCCAGGGGGCTTGGAATACTGAAGCTTTCTTT.

The V call is TRBV6-6, the J call TRBJ2-7; D is possibly TRBD2 (6 bases). The V and J ends lost 7 bases and 5 bases respectively, with 12 bases between them. The CDR3 runs 12 residues. In germline, CDR1 is MNHNY, CDR2 SVGAGI (reference sequence). The CDR3 loop is CASKEGRNEQYF. As DNA, the CDR3 is TGTGCCAGCAAGGAGGGCCGTAACGAGCAGTACTTC.

This clone was detected only a few times. The chain carries TRBV28 and TRBJ1-2; D remains ambiguous. V was pared by 5 bases and J by 2 bases, with 9 bases between. CDR3 length equals 13 residues. Germline V gives CDR1 MDHEN, CDR2 SYDVKM. The CDR3 sequence: CASSLGENYGYTF. The CDR3 coding sequence is TGTGCCAGCAGTCTCGGGGAGAACTATGGCTACACCTTC.

The chain uses TRBV5-1 and TRBJ1-1, with 8 bases identical to TRBD1. Per the germline V gene, CDR1 is SGHRS and CDR2 is YFSETQ. J lost 5 bases, V lost 0 bases, and 3 bases had no gene match. The CDR3 contains 14 residues. CDR3 nucleotides: TGCGCCAGCAGCTTGGACAGGGGGTATACTGAAGCTTTCTTT. It translates to CASSLDRGYTEAFF.

V and J are TRBV2 and TRBJ1-5, with 8 bases aligning to TRBD1. Germline loops: CDR1 SNHLY, CDR2 FYNNEI. The CDR3 covers 14 residues. Trimming at V came to 7 bases and at J to 1 base, leaving 3 bases not matched to a gene. CDR3 nucleotides: TGTGCCAGCACTCGGGACAGGAGCAATCAGCCCCAGCATTTT. Translating gives CASTRDRSNQPQHF.

The chain carries TRBV7-9 and TRBJ2-5; D gene unclear. Trimming took off 1 base at V and 1 base at J, with 7 bases between the two ends. The CDR3 is 14 residues long. From germline, CDR1 is SEHNR and CDR2 FQNEAQ (reference sequence). For the CDR3, the DNA is TGTGCCAGCAGCTTAGTTTCCAGCCAAGAGACCCAGTACTTC. Encoded protein: CASSLVSSQETQYF.

This chain joins TRBV7-3 and TRBJ2-1, with 11 bases that match TRBD1. The V gene's germline CDR1 is SGHTA and CDR2 FQGTGA. Trimming cost V 3 bases and J 9 bases; bases outside gene matches: 4. This CDR3 has 14 amino acids. The CDR3 DNA follows: TGTGCCAGCAGCTTCACCGGACAGGGGGCTGAGCAGTTCTTC. Translation: CASSFTGQGAEQFF.

This clone was recorded once. The V gene is TRBV18, the J gene TRBJ2-1, with 8 nucleotides matching TRBD2. The V gene end was trimmed by 5 bases and the J gene end by 4 bases; junction bases not matched to a gene: 7. This CDR3 comprises 15 residues. Per germline, CDR1 KGHSH and CDR2 LQKENI. In DNA form, the CDR3 reads TGTGCCAGCTCAAATGCGGGAGGTGTGTACAATGAGCAGTTCTTC. It specifies CASSNAGGVYNEQFF.